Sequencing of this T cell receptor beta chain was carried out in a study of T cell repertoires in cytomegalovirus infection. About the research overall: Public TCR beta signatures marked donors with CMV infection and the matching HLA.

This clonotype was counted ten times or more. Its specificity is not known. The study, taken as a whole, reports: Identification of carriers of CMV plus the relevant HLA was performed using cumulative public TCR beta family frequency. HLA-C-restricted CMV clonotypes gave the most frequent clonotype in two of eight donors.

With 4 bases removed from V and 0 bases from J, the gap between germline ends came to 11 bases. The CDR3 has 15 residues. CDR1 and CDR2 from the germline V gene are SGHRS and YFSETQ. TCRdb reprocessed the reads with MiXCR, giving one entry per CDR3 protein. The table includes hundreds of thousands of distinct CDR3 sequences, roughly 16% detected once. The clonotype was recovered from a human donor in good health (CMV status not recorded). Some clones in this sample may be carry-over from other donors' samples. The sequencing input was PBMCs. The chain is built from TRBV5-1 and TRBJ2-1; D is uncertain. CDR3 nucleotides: TGCGCCAGCAGCCCCGACACGAGCTCCTACAATGAGCAGTTCTTC. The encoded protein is CASSPDTSSYNEQFF.